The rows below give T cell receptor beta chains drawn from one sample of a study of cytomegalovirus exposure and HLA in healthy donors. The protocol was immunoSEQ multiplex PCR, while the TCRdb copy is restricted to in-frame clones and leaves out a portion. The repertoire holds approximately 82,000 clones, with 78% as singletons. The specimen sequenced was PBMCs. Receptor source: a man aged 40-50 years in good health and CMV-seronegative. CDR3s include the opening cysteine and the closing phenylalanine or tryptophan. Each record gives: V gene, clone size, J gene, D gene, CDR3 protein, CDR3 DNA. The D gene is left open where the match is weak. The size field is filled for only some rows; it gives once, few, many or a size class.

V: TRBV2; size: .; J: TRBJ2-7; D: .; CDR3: CASRLLASSDEQYF; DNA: TGTGCCAGCAGATTACTAGCTTCCTCCGACGAGCAGTACTTC
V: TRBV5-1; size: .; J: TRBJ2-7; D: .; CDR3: CASSAWGGGDEQYF; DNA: TGCGCCAGCAGCGCTTGGGGTGGGGGCGACGAGCAGTACTTC
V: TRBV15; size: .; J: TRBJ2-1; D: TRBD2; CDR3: CATSGNGTRPSNEQFF; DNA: TGTGCCACCAGCGGGAATGGGACTAGGCCGTCCAATGAGCAGTTCTTC
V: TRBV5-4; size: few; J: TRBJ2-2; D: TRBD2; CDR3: CASSGGPLAGVAGELFF; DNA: TGTGCCAGCAGCGGAGGCCCCCTAGCGGGAGTCGCCGGGGAGCTGTTTTTT
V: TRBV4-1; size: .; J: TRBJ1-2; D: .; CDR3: CASSLKSTEPNYGYTF; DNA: TGCGCCAGCAGCCTCAAGTCAACGGAGCCTAACTATGGCTACACCTTC
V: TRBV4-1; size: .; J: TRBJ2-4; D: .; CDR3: CASSQPFRGAKNSQYF; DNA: TGCGCCAGCAGCCAGCCATTCAGGGGCGCCAAAAACAGTCAGTACTTC
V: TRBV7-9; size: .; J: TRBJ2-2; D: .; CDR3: CASSLKTGNPGELFF; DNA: TGTGCCAGCAGCTTGAAAACAGGGAACCCCGGGGAGCTGTTTTTT
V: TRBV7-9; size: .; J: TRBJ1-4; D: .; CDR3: CATRRENEKLFF; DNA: TGTGCCACACGAAGAGAGAATGAAAAACTGTTTTTT
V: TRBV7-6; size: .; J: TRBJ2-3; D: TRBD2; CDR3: CASSRGLGGTGTQYF; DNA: TGTGCCAGCAGCCGAGGACTAGGCGGTACAGGTACGCAGTATTTT
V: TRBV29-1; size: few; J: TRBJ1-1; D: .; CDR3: CSGIQGPTEAFF; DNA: TGCAGCGGGATACAGGGACCCACTGAAGCTTTCTTT
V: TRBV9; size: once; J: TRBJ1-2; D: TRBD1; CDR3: CASSPWTGQEHYTF; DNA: TGTGCCAGCAGCCCCTGGACAGGGCAAGAACACTACACCTTC